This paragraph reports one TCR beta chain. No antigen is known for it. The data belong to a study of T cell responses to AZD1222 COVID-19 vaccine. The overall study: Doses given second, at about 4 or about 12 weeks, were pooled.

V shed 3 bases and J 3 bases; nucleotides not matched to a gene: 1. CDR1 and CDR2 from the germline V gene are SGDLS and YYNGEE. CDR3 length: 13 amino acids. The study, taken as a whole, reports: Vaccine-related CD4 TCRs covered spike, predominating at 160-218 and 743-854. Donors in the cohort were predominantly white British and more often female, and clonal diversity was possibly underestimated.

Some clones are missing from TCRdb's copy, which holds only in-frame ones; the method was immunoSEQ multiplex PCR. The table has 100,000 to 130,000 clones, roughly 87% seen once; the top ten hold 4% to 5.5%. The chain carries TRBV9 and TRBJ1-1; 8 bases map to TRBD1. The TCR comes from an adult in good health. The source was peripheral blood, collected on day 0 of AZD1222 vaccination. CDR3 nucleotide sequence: TGTGCCAGCAGCGCGACAGGGGACACTGAAGCTTTCTTT. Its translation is CASSATGDTEAFF. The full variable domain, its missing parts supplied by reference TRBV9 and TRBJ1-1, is DSGVTQTPKHLITATGQRVTLRCSPRSGDLSVYWYQQSLDQGLQFLIQYYNGEERAKGNILERFSAQQFPDLHSELNLSSLELGDSALYFCASSATGDTEAFFGQGTRLTVV.